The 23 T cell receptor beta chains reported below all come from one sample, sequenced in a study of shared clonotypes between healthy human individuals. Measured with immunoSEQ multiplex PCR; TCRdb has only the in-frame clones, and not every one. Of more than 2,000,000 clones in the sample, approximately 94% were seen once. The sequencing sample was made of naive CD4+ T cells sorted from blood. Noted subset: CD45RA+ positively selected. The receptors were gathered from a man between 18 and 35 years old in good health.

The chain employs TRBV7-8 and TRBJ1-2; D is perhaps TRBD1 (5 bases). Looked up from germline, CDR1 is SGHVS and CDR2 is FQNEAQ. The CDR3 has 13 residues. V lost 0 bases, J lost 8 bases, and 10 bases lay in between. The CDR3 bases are TGTGCCAGCAGCTTAGCAGGGGTAGGGGGCTACACCTTC. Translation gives CASSLAGVGGYTF.

The CDR3, as DNA: TGTGCCAGTAGTTGGGACAGGGACTACGAGCAGTACTTC. It translates to CASSWDRDYEQYF. This chain links TRBV19 with TRBJ2-7; TRBD1 agrees at 9 bases. CDR3 length: 13 residues. Losses at the gene ends were 5 bases for V and 3 bases for J; bases not matched to a gene: 2. Germline lookup yields CDR1 LNHDA and CDR2 SQIVND (reference sequence).

CDR3 DNA sequence: TGTGCCAGCAGGGCAGGGAATAAAGGAGAGACCCAGTACTTC. Residues: CASRAGNKGETQYF. The chain couples TRBV25-1 to TRBJ2-5, with a tentative D call TRBD1 (5 bases). Germline CDR1 and CDR2: MGHDK and SYGVNS. Trimming shortened V by 6 bases and J by 4 bases, and 15 bases separated the two germline ends. This CDR3 spans 14 amino acids.

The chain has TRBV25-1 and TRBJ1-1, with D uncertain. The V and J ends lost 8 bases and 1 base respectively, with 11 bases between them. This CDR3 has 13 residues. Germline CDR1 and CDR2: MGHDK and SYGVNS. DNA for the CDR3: TGTGCCAGCTACTGGGGAGAGAACACTGAAGCTTTCTTT. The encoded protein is CASYWGENTEAFF.

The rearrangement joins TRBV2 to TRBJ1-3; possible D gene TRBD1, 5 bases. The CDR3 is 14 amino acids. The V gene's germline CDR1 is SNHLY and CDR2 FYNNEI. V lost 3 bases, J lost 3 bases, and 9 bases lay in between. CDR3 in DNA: TGTGCCAGCAGTGACCAGGGTGGTGGAAACACCATATATTTT. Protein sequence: CASSDQGGGNTIYF.

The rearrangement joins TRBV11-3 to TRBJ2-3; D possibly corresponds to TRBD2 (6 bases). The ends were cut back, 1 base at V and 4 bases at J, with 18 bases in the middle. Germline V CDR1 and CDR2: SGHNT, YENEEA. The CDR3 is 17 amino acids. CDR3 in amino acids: CASSLGGLTKRPDTQYF. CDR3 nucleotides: TGTGCCAGCAGCTTAGGGGGACTGACAAAACGGCCAGATACGCAGTATTTT.

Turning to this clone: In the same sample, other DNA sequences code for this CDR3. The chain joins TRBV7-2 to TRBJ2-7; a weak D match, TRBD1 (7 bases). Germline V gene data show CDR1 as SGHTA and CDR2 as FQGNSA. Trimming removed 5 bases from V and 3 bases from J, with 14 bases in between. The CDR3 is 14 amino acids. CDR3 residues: CASSPRQGGYEQYF. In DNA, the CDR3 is TGTGCCAGCAGCCCGAGACAGGGAGGCTACGAGCAGTACTTC. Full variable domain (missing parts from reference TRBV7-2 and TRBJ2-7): GAGVSQSPSNKVTEKGKDVELRCDPISGHTALYWYRQSLGQGLEFLIYFQGNSAPDKSGLPSDRFSAERTGGSVSTLTIQRTQQEDSAVYLCASSPRQGGYEQYFGPGTRLTVT.

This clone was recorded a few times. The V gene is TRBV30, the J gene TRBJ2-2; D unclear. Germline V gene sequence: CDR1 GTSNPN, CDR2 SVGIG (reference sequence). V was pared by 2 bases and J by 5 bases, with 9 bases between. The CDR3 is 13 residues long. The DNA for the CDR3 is TGTGCCTGGAGTACAGAGACGACCGGGGAGCTGTTTTTT. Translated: CAWSTETTGELFF.

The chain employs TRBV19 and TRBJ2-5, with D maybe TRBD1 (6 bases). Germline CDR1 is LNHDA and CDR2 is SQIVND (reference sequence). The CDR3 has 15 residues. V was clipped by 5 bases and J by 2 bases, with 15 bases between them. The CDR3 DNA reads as TGTGCCAGTAGTGAAACCGGGACACATCAAGAGACCCAGTACTTC. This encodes CASSETGTHQETQYF.

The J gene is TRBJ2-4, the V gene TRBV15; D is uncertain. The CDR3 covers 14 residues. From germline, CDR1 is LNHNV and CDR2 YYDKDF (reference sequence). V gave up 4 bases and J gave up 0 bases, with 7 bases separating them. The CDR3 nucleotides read TGTGCCACCAGCATCCAATTAGCCAAAAACATTCAGTACTTC. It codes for CATSIQLAKNIQYF.

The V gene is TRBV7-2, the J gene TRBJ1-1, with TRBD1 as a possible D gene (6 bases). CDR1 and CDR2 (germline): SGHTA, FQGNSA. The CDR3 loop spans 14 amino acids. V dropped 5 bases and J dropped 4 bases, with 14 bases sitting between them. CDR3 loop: CASSRDGGRTEAFF. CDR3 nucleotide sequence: TGTGCCAGCAGCAGAGACGGGGGGCGCACTGAAGCTTTCTTT.

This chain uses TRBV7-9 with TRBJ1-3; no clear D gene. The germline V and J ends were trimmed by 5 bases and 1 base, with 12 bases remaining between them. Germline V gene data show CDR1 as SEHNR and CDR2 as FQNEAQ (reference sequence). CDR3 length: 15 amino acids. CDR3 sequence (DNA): TGTGCCAGCAGCCCAGCCGGACCTTCTGGAAACACCATATATTTT. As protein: CASSPAGPSGNTIYF.

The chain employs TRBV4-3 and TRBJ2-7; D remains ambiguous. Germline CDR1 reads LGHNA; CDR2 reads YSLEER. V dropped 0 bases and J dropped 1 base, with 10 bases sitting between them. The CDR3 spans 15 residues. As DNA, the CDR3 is TGCGCCAGCAGCCAAGATTTTCGCACGTCCTACGAGCAGTACTTC. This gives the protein CASSQDFRTSYEQYF.

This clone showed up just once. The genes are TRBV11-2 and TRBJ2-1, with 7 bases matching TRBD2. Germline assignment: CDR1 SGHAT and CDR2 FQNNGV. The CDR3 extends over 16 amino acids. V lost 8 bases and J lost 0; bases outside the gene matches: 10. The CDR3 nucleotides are TGTGCCAGCCGGCTTTGGGGGGGGAGCTCCTACAATGAGCAGTTCTTC. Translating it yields CASRLWGGSSYNEQFF.

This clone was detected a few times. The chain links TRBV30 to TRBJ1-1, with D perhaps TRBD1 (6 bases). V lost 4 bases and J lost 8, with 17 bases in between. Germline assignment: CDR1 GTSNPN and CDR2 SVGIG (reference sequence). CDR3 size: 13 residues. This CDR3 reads CAWTRRGGLEAFF. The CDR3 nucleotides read TGTGCCTGGACCCGGAGGGGGGGACTCGAAGCTTTCTTT.

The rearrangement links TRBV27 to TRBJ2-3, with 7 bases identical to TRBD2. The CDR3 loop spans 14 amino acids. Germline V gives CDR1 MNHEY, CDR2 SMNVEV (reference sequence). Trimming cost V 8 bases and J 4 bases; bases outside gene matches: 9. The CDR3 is CASGGGRSPDTQYF. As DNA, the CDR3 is TGTGCCAGCGGGGGGGGAAGGAGTCCAGATACGCAGTATTTT.

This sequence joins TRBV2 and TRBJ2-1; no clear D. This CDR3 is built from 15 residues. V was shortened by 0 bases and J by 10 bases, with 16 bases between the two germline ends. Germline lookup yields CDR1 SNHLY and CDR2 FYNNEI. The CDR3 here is CASSEAQPSMGEQFF. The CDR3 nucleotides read TGTGCCAGCAGTGAAGCGCAGCCCTCTATGGGCGAGCAGTTCTTC. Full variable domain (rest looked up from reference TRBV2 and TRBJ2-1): EPEVTQTPSHQVTQMGQEVILRCVPISNHLYFYWYRQILGQKVEFLVSFYNNEISEKSEIFDDQFSVERPDGSNFTLKIRSTKLEDSAMYFCASSEAQPSMGEQFFGPGTRLTVL.

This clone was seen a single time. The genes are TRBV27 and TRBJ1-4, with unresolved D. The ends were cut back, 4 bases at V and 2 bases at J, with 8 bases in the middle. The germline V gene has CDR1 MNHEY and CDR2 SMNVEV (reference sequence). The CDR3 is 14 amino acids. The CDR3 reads CASSSRVTNEKLFF. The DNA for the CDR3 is TGTGCCAGCAGTTCCCGGGTTACTAATGAAAAACTGTTTTTT.

CDR3: CARIQDREQYF. DNA for the CDR3: TGCGCCAGAATCCAAGACAGGGAGCAGTACTTC. The V call is TRBV4-1, the J call TRBJ2-7; possibly TRBD1 for D (6 bases). The CDR3 runs to 11 residues. Trimming pared 9 bases from V and 7 bases from J, leaving 13 bases between. CDR1 and CDR2 (germline): MGHRA, YSYEKL.

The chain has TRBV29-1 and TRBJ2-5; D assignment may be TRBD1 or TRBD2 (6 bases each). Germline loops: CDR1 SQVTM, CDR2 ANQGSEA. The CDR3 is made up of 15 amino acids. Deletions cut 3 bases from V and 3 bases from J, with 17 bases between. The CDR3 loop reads CSVDRGTSKKETQYF. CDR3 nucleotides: TGCAGCGTTGACCGGGGGACAAGCAAAAAAGAGACCCAGTACTTC.

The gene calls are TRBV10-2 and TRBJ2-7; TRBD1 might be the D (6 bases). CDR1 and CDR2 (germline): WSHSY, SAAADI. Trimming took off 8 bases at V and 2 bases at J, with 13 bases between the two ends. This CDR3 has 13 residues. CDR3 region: CASGTQGPYEQYF. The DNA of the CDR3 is TGCGCCAGCGGGACCCAGGGGCCCTACGAGCAGTACTTC.

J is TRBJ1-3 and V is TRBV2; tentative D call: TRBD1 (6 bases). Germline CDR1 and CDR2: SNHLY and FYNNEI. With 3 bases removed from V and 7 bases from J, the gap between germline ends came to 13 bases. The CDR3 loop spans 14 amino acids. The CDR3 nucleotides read TGTGCCAGCAGTGAGACAGGAAAGACGAACACCATATATTTT. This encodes CASSETGKTNTIYF.

DNA of the CDR3: TGTGCCAGTAACCCACTCGGGGGTGTAGGTAATTCACCCCTCCACTTT. Residues: CASNPLGGVGNSPLHF. The chain uses TRBV19 and TRBJ1-6; weak D call: TRBD1 (5 bases). The V and J ends lost 7 bases and 6 bases respectively, with 19 bases between them. The CDR3 is 16 amino acids. Germline CDR1 reads LNHDA; CDR2 reads SQIVND (reference sequence).